The sequence of this T cell receptor beta chain was determined in a study of radiotherapy plus CTLA-4 blockade in lung cancer. Of note for this clone: Its target is unknown.

Ipilimumab CTLA-4 blockade and focal radiation were given to patients with chemo-refractory metastatic non-small-cell lung cancer. The assay was immunoSEQ multiplex PCR, and TCRdb's table has in-frame clones only and misses some. The table records some 110,000 clones, about 77% of them present only once. Trimming cost V 2 bases and J 3 bases; bases outside gene matches: 1. The CDR3 is made up of 14 amino acids. The germline CDR1 and CDR2 sequences are SGHNT and YYREEE (reference sequence). Whole-study findings and limits: Following radiotherapy plus ipilimumab, tumor-derived TCR clones expanded in the blood.

The sample consisted of peripheral blood, taken from a patient treated with radiotherapy plus ipilimumab. The chain couples TRBV5-4 to TRBJ2-2, with 7 bases fitting TRBD1. The clonotype comes from a human donor with non-small cell lung cancer who had a partial response to radiotherapy plus ipilimumab. CDR3 sequence (DNA): TGTGCCAGCAGCTTTGACAGGGACACCGGGGAGCTGTTTTTT. Amino acid sequence: CASSFDRDTGELFF.